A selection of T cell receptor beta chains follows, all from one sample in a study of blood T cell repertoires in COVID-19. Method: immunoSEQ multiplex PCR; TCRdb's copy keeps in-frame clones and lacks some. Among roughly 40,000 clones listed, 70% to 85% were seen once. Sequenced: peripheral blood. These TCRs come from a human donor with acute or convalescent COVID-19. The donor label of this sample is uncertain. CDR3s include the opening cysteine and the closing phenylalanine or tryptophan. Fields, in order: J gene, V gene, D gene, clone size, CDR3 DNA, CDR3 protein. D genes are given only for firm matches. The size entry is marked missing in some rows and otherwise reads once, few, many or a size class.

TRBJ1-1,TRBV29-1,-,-,TGCAGCGTCGCCGTGGGGGGAATGAACACTGAAGCTTTCTTT,CSVAVGGMNTEAFF
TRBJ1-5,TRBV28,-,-,TGTGCCAGCGGTGGTCCCGGAACGGGGCAGCCCCAGCATTTT,CASGGPGTGQPQHF
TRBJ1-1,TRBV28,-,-,TGTGCCAGCAGCCTCCCGGGAATCGCTGAAGCTTTCTTT,CASSLPGIAEAFF
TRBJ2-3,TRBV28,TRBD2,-,TGTGCCAGCAGTCCGCCTAGCGGGAGAATCACAGATACGCAGTATTTT,CASSPPSGRITDTQYF
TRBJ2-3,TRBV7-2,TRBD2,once,TGTGCCAGCAGCTTATTAGCGGGAGGGGGCACAGATACGCAGTATTTT,CASSLLAGGGTDTQYF
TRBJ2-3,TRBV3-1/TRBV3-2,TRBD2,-,TGTGCCAGCAGCCAAGGAACTAGCGGGAGCACCACAGATACGCAGTATTTT,CASSQGTSGSTTDTQYF
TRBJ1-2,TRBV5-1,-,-,TGCGCCAGCAGCTTGGCCGAGGGAAATGGCTACACCTTC,CASSLAEGNGYTF
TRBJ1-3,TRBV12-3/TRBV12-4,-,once,TGTGCCAGCAGTTTCGAGGGAAACACCATATATTTT,CASSFEGNTIYF
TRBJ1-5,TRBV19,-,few,TGTGCCAGTAGTGGCGGGCTAGGTCAGCCCCAGCATTTT,CASSGGLGQPQHF
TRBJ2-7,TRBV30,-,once,TGTGCCTGGAGTGTAATACAGTACAGCGAGCAGTACTTC,CAWSVIQYSEQYF
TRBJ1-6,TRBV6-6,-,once,TGTGCCAGCAGTTACGGCCCAGCCTATAATTCACCCCTCCACTTT,CASSYGPAYNSPLHF
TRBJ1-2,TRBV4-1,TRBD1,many,TGCGCCAGCAGCAATCACAGGGGTCCCTATGGCTACACCTTC,CASSNHRGPYGYTF
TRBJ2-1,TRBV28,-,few,TGTGCCAGCAGTGCCCGACAGGTTTTCAATGAGCAGTTCTTC,CASSARQVFNEQFF
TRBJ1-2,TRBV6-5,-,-,TGTGCCAGTTCGGAGGGAGTGAACTATGGCTACACCTTC,CASSEGVNYGYTF
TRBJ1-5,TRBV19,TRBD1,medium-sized,TGTGCCAGTGGGACAGGGGACAACAATCAGCCCCAGCATTTT,CASGTGDNNQPQHF
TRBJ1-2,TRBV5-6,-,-,TGTGCCAGCAGGAACAGGGTAGCTAACTATGGCTACACCTTC,CASRNRVANYGYTF
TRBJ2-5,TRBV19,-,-,TGTGCCAGTAGTCGGACAGCCCCTGGAGAGACCCAGTACTTC,CASSRTAPGETQYF
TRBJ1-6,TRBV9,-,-,TGTGCCAGCAGCCCCATTACAGGGAGAAATTCACCCCTCCACTTT,CASSPITGRNSPLHF
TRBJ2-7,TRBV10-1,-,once,TGCGCCAGCAGTCATGGACAAGGGGTGGAAGAGCAGTACTTC,CASSHGQGVEEQYF
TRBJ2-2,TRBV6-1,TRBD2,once,TGTGCCAGCAGTGGGACTAGCGGGGGAGTCAGGAGTCATCTTACCGGGGAGCTGTTTTTT,CASSGTSGGVRSHLTGELFF
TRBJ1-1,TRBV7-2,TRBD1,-,TGTGCCAGCAGCTTAAGACAGGGCGTAGTGAACACTGAAGCTTTCTTT,CASSLRQGVVNTEAFF
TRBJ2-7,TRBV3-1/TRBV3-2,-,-,TGTGCCAGCAGCCAAGGGGACATCTACGAGCAGTACTTC,CASSQGDIYEQYF
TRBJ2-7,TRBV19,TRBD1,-,TGTGCCAGTAGTCTGACGGGACAGAGCTCCTACGAGCAGTACTTC,CASSLTGQSSYEQYF
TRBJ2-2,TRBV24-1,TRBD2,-,TGTGCCACCAGTTCCTCTGCGGCTAGCGGATTCGCGAACACCGGGGAGCTGTTTTTT,CATSSSAASGFANTGELFF
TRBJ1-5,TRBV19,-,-,TGTGCCAGTAATCCAGGGCCAGATAGCAATCAGCCCCAGCATTTT,CASNPGPDSNQPQHF
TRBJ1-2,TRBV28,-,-,TGTGCCAGCAGTTCACACCTCGGGGGTGGCTACACCTTC,CASSSHLGGGYTF
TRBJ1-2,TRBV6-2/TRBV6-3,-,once,TGTGCCAGCAGCCCCCTTCGGGGTATGGGTGGCTACACCTTC,CASSPLRGMGGYTF
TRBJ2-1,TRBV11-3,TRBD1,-,TGTGCCAGCAGCTTAATGGGACAGGGAACCTACAATGAGCAGTTCTTC,CASSLMGQGTYNEQFF
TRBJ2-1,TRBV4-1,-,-,TGCGCCAGCAGCCTCCCTCTGAGGGGGGGGCAGAATGAGCAGTTCTTC,CASSLPLRGGQNEQFF
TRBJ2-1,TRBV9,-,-,TGTGCCAGCAGCGTAAGGGAGAACAATGAGCAGTTCTTC,CASSVRENNEQFF
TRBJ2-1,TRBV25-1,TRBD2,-,TGTGCCAGCAGTGACATGACTAGCGGGAGGTCCTACAATGAGCAGTTCTTC,CASSDMTSGRSYNEQFF
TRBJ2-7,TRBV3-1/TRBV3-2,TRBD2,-,TGTGCCAGCAGCGAAACTAGCGGGGGGTCCTACGAGCAGTACTTC,CASSETSGGSYEQYF
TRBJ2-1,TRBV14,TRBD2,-,TGTGCCAGCAGCCGACTAGCGGGAGTTCGCAATGAGCAGTTCTTC,CASSRLAGVRNEQFF
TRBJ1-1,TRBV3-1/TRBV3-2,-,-,TGTGCCACCAGGATTGGGGAGGCTGAAGCTTTCTTT,CATRIGEAEAFF
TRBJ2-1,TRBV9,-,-,TGTGCCAGCAGCGTTATGGTGAGCTCCTACAATGAGCAGTTCTTC,CASSVMVSSYNEQFF
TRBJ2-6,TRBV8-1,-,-,TGTGGCAGTCGACGGACTGATAGCCACAAAGTCGGGCACGTCCTGACTTTC,CGSRRTDSHKVGHVLTF
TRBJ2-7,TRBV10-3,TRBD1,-,TGTGCCATCAGTGAGTCGAATCGGGGGACAGGGTTTGACGAGCAGTACTTC,CAISESNRGTGFDEQYF
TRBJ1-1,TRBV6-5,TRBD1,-,TGTGCCAGCATCCCTGGGGACAGGGGGCCTAGTGAAGCTTTCTTT,CASIPGDRGPSEAFF